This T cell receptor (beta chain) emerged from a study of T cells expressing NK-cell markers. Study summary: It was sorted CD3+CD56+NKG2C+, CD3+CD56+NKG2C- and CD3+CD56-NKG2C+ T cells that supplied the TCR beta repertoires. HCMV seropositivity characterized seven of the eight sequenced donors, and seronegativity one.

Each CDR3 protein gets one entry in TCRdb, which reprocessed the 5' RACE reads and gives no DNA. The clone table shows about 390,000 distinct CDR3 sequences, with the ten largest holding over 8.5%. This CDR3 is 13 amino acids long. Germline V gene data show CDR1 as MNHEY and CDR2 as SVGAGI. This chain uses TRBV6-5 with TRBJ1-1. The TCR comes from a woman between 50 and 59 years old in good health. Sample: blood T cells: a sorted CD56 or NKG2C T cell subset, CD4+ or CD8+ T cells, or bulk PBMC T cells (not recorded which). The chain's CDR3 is CASSRTSYTEAFF.